This record concerns one T cell receptor beta chain sequence. The table came from immunoSEQ multiplex PCR; TCRdb's copy has only in-frame clones and leaves some out. The sample lists 80,000 to 95,000 clones, around 80% seen once, with 1.5% to 2% in the top ten. The entry originates in a study of OX40 agonist ivuxolimab in advanced cancers. CDR1 and CDR2 (germline): MNHEY, SMNVEV (reference sequence). The CDR3 is 15 residues long. Trimming at V came to 8 bases and at J to 0 bases, leaving 8 bases not matched to a gene. Sequencing was performed on CD4+ or CD8+ T cells sorted from blood, taken in a trial of the OX40 agonist ivuxolimab. The rearrangement joins TRBV27 to TRBJ2-3; 7 positions match TRBD1. The receptor comes from an adult with an advanced solid tumor such as melanoma, head and neck, liver or kidney cancer. The CDR3 bases are TGTGCCAGCTCCTCAAGGGGGCGGAGCACAGATACGCAGTATTTT. Translated: CASSSRGRSTDTQYF.